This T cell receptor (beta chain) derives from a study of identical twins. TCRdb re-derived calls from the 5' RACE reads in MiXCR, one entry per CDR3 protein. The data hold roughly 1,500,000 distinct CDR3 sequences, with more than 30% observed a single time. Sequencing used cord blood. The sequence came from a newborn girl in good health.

CDR3 sequence reads: CASSWTSGHNEQFF. The DNA for the CDR3 is TGCGCCAGCAGCTGGACTAGCGGGCACAATGAGCAGTTCTTC. The V and J genes are TRBV5-1 and TRBJ2-1; TRBD2 matches at 11 bases. Germline V gene data show CDR1 as SGHRS and CDR2 as YFSETQ. V shed 3 bases, J shed 5 bases, and the junction held 1 base outside the gene matches. The CDR3 has 14 amino acids.